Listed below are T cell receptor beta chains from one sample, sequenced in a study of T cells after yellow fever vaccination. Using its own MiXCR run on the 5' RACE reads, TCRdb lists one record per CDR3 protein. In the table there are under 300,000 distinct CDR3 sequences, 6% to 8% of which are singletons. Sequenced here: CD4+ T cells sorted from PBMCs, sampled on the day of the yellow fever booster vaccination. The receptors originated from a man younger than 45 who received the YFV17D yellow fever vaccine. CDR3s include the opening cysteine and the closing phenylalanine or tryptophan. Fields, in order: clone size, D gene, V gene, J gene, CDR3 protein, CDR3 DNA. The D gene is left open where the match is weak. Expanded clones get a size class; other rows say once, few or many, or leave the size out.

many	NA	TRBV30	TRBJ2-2	CAWERRLAGELFF	TGTGCCTGGGAGAGAAGGTTGGCCGGGGAGCTGTTTTTT
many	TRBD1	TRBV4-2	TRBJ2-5	CASSQVRDSQETQYF	TGTGCCAGCAGCCAAGTTAGGGACAGCCAAGAGACCCAGTACTTC
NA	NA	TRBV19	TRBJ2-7	CASSAGLGRRNEQYF	TGTGCCAGTAGTGCGGGGTTGGGGAGAAGAAACGAGCAGTACTTC
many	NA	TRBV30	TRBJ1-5	CAWSAGPGKPQHF	TGTGCCTGGAGTGCCGGCCCCGGGAAGCCCCAGCATTTT
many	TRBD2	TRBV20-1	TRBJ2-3	CSARVSSGMYTQYF	TGCAGTGCTAGAGTTTCTAGCGGGATGTATACGCAGTATTTT
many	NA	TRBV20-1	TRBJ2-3	CSAIPGAGTDTQYF	TGCAGTGCTATTCCGGGAGCGGGCACAGATACGCAGTATTTT
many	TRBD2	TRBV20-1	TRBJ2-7	CSARGGVAGAGEQYF	TGCAGTGCTAGAGGAGGAGTAGCGGGAGCCGGCGAGCAGTACTTC
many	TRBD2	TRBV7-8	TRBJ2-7	CASSVTSGRAYEQYF	TGTGCCAGCAGCGTCACTAGCGGGAGGGCATACGAGCAGTACTTC
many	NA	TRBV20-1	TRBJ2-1	CSARGADDLQFF	TGCAGTGCTAGAGGGGCGGACGACCTGCAGTTCTTC
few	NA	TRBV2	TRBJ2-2	CASSEQGRRELFF	TGTGCCAGCAGTGAGCAGGGGCGCAGGGAGCTGTTTTTT
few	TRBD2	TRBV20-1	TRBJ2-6	CSARAGAGANVLTF	TGCAGTGCTAGGGCGGGGGCTGGGGCCAACGTCCTGACTTTC
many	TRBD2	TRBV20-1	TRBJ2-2	CSASGTSGTGELFF	TGCAGTGCTTCCGGGACTAGCGGAACCGGGGAGCTGTTTTTT
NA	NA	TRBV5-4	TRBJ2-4	CASSRDREQNIQYF	TGTGCCAGCAGCCGGGACCGAGAGCAAAACATTCAGTACTTC
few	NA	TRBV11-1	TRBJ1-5	CASSLGDWSPGGVNQPQHF	TGTGCCAGCAGCTTAGGGGATTGGAGTCCGGGGGGCGTTAATCAGCCCCAGCATTTT
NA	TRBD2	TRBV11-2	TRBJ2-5	CASSWRGGQETQYF	TGTGCCAGCAGCTGGCGGGGGGGACAAGAGACCCAGTACTTC
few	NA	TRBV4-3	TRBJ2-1	CASSQDFAREQFF	TGCGCCAGCAGCCAAGATTTCGCGCGTGAGCAGTTCTTC
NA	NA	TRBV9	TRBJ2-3	CASSDPGDTQYF	TGTGCCAGCAGCGACCCAGGGGATACGCAGTATTTT
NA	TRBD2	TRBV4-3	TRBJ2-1	CASSQDIGGRAYEQFF	TGCGCCAGCAGCCAAGATATTGGCGGGAGGGCTTATGAGCAGTTCTTC
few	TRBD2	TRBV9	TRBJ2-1	CASSARTSGSGGPYNEQFF	TGTGCCAGCAGTGCTCGGACTAGCGGGAGCGGCGGTCCCTACAATGAGCAGTTCTTC
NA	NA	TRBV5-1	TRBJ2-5	CASSLTPNGARGKETQYF	TGCGCCAGCAGCTTGACGCCGAATGGGGCGAGGGGGAAAGAGACCCAGTACTTC
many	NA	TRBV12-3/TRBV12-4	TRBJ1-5	CASSPTGYSNQPQHF	TGTGCCAGCAGTCCCACCGGTTATAGCAATCAGCCCCAGCATTTT
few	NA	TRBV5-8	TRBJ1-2	CASSPLSRNGYTF	TGTGCCAGCAGCCCTTTGAGTAGAAATGGCTACACCTTC
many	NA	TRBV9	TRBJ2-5	CASSVGYRQGETQYF	TGTGCCAGCAGCGTAGGGTACAGGCAGGGGGAGACCCAGTACTTC
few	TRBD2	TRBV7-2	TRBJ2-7	CASKKRESYEQYF	TGTGCCAGCAAAAAGCGGGAAAGCTACGAGCAGTACTTC
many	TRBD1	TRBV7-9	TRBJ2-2	CASSLGQGDTGELFF	TGTGCCAGCAGCTTAGGACAGGGCGACACCGGGGAGCTGTTTTTT
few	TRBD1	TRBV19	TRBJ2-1	CASSLQGETYNEQFF	TGTGCCAGTAGCCTACAGGGGGAGACCTACAATGAGCAGTTCTTC
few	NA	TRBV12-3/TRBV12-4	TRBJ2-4	CASSLQLAKNIQYF	TGTGCCAGCAGCCTACAGCTAGCCAAAAACATTCAGTACTTC
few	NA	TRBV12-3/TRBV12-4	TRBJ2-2	CASSFVASTGELFF	TGTGCCAGCAGTTTCGTAGCGAGCACCGGGGAGCTGTTTTTT
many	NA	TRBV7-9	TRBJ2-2	CASSLDRLGELFF	TGTGCCAGCAGCTTAGATCGGCTGGGGGAGCTGTTTTTT
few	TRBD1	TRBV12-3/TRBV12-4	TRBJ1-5	CASSYDRALNQPQHF	TGTGCCAGCAGTTATGACAGGGCCCTCAATCAGCCCCAGCATTTT
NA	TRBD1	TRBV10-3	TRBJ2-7	CAISAYTGDSLQQYF	TGTGCCATCAGTGCCTATACAGGGGACAGTCTGCAGCAGTACTTC
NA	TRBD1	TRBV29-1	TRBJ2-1	CSVRGTGEAYNEQFF	TGCAGCGTACGCGGGACAGGGGAGGCCTACAATGAGCAGTTCTTC
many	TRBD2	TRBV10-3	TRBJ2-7	CAISDPSGRSYEQYF	TGTGCCATCAGTGACCCTAGCGGACGTTCCTACGAGCAGTACTTC
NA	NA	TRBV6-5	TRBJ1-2	CASTQRGRAYYGYTF	TGTGCCAGCACCCAACGCGGCAGGGCTTACTATGGCTACACCTTC
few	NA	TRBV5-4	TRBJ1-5	CASSPTRGNQPQHF	TGTGCCAGCAGCCCTACCCGGGGCAATCAGCCCCAGCATTTT
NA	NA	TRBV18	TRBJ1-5	CASSPGGTFFSQPQHF	TGTGCCAGCTCGCCCGGCGGGACATTCTTCAGTCAGCCCCAGCATTTT